This TCR beta chain came from a study of PD-1 blockade in classical Hodgkin lymphoma. The CDR3 sequence is 13 residues long. Unmatched junction bases numbered 5, after V lost 5 bases and J lost 7 bases. Germline CDR1 and CDR2: MNHEY and SVGAGI. Patients all relapsed after autologous stem cell transplantation, and there was variation in brentuximab vedotin exposure. Isolated CD8+ T cells were derived from thawed PBMCs through magnetic negative selection. Data came from immunoSEQ multiplex PCR; TCRdb stores just in-frame clones and leaves some out. The sample contains about 1,600 clones, 65% to 80% of which appear only once.

J is TRBJ2-1 and V is TRBV6-5; TRBD2 aligns across 7 bases. This specimen consisted of CD8+ T cells from blood, obtained at baseline. The TCR was taken from a human donor with classical Hodgkin lymphoma. This chain's CDR3 is CASSPGTKNEQFF. In DNA, the CDR3 is TGTGCCAGCAGTCCAGGGACTAAGAATGAGCAGTTCTTC.